The T cell receptor beta chain described here comes from a study of blood T cells in healthy people across ages. The use of a sample-barcoded 5' primer and a J-beta primer mix characterized a second PCR of roughly 7 to 11 cycles. One entry per CDR3 protein results from TCRdb running MiXCR on the 5' RACE reads. The sample yields 700,000 or so distinct CDR3 sequences, about a fifth seen once. The germline V gene has CDR1 SGHDN and CDR2 FVKESK. The CDR3 runs 17 residues. In regard to this clonotype: What it binds is unknown. The junction does not match germline at one end; this may be a read error.

Study-wide results and limits: Aged donors had fewer naive CD4+ cells and lower diversity than long-lived donors.

Sequenced input: blood. This chain connects TRBV14 to TRBJ2-6; D is possibly TRBD1 (5 bases). The TCR originated in a man aged 70 or older in good health. CDR3 region: CASSQQLSSSGANVQTF. The CDR3 DNA reads TGTGCCAGCAGCCAGCAGTTGTCGAGCTCTGGGGCCAACGTCCAGACTTTC.